These 18 T cell receptor beta chains came from one sample sequenced in a study of cytomegalovirus exposure and HLA in healthy donors (dated by TCRdb to 2016 to 2017). The library was built by means of the immunoSEQ multiplex PCR assay. The multiplex PCR relied on a mix of 60 forward primers for TCR Vbeta segments and 13 reverse primers for TCR Jbeta segments. Imported from immuneACCESS, the table was reduced by TCRdb to in-frame sequences with V and J called. These copies leave out some clones; in studies compared against another copy, an unresolved V gene accounts for under half, and the cause of the remainder is not known. Here the sample has around 58,000 clones; about three quarters occur a single time. The top ten clones comprise approximately 2.4% of the sample. The sample was PBMCs. The receptors shown here come from a female donor in good health and CMV-seronegative.

The chain recombines TRBV27 with TRBJ2-1; the match to TRBD2 covers 11 bases. V shed 2 bases, J shed 10 bases, and the junction held 4 bases outside the gene matches. Germline V lookup: CDR1 MNHEY, CDR2 SMNVEV (reference sequence). CDR3 size: 14 residues. The CDR3, as DNA: TGTGCCAGCAGTTTAAGGCTAGCGGGGGGCGAGCAGTTCTTC. It translates to CASSLRLAGGEQFF.

Only one count was recorded for this clone. The CDR3 DNA sequence: TGTGCCAGCAGTTTCGGACAGTATGGCTACACCTTC. Translated: CASSFGQYGYTF. The chain links TRBV28 to TRBJ1-2, with D maybe TRBD1 (6 bases). Germline V gives CDR1 MDHEN, CDR2 SYDVKM. CDR3 length: 12 amino acids. The V end lost 3 bases, the J end lost 5 bases, and 7 bases lay between the germline ends.

The chain carries TRBV6-5 and TRBJ1-1, with D possibly TRBD1 on 5 matching bases. The CDR3 extends over 11 amino acids. Per the germline V gene, CDR1 is MNHEY and CDR2 is SVGAGI. The V and J ends lost 8 bases and 8 bases respectively, with 12 bases between them. The CDR3, as DNA: TGTGCCAGCGGAGTTCGGGGGGAAGCTTTCTTT. Its protein product is CASGVRGEAFF.

V usage is TRBV12-5 and J usage is TRBJ2-2; maybe TRBD1 (5 bases). The ends were cut back, 7 bases at V and 4 bases at J, with 13 bases in the middle. The CDR3 sequence is 14 residues long. Germline V gives CDR1 LGHNT, CDR2 FRNRAP. In DNA form, the CDR3 reads TGTGCTAGTGTAGGGGTAAGGGCCACCGGGGAGCTGTTTTTT. It is translated as CASVGVRATGELFF.

V usage is TRBV28 and J usage is TRBJ1-2; TRBD1 might be the D (6 bases). CDR3 length equals 13 residues. V gave up 3 bases and J gave up 5 bases, with 10 bases separating them. Germline V lookup: CDR1 MDHEN, CDR2 SYDVKM. The CDR3 loop is CASSFGTLYGYTF. In nucleotides, the CDR3 is TGTGCCAGCAGTTTTGGGACACTATATGGCTACACCTTC.

The rearrangement links TRBV6-1 to TRBJ2-3, with D tentatively TRBD2 (7 bases). V was clipped by 2 bases and J by 2 bases, with 26 bases between them. CDR3 length: 20 residues. CDR1 and CDR2 (germline): MNHNS, SASEGT. This chain's CDR3 is CASSELSSVGGLGDTDTQYF. The CDR3, as DNA: TGTGCCAGCAGTGAATTGAGTTCGGTCGGGGGGCTCGGTGACACAGATACGCAGTATTTT.

This chain's CDR3 is CASSLNGGETQYF. In nucleotides, the CDR3 is TGTGCCAGCAGCTTAAACGGGGGAGAGACCCAGTACTTC. This chain joins TRBV7-3 and TRBJ2-5; a possible D gene is TRBD2 (6 bases). CDR1 SGHTA and CDR2 FQGTGA come from the germline V gene. Trimming shortened V by 1 base and J by 4 bases, and 7 bases separated the two germline ends. CDR3 length: 13 residues.

This chain uses TRBV28 with TRBJ1-2; tentatively, D is TRBD1 (5 bases). There are 14 residues in the CDR3. V was shortened by 5 bases and J by 3 bases, with 13 bases between the two germline ends. Germline V gene sequence: CDR1 MDHEN, CDR2 SYDVKM. In nucleotides, the CDR3 is TGTGCCAGCAGTGAGATAGGGGATTACTATGGCTACACCTTC. Translated: CASSEIGDYYGYTF.

The chain is built from TRBV28 and TRBJ2-7; possibly TRBD2 for D (6 bases). Trimming removed 7 bases from V and 1 base from J, with 14 bases in between. The CDR3 loop spans 14 amino acids. Per the germline V gene, CDR1 is MDHEN and CDR2 is SYDVKM. DNA for the CDR3: TGTGCCAGCACTTGGGGAGGACCTTCCTACGAGCAGTACTTC. As protein: CASTWGGPSYEQYF.

The chain carries TRBV14 and TRBJ2-7, with a weak D call TRBD2 (6 bases). The CDR3 totals 18 residues. Germline V gene data show CDR1 as SGHDN and CDR2 as FVKESK. Trimming removed 2 bases from V and 0 bases from J, with 20 bases in between. CDR3 amino acids: CASSQLGAGRPNSYEQYF. CDR3 in DNA: TGTGCCAGCAGCCAATTGGGAGCGGGCCGACCTAACTCCTACGAGCAGTACTTC.

This clone was detected only once. The chain uses TRBV7-2 and TRBJ2-7; 12 bases line up with TRBD2. The length of the CDR3 is 15 residues. Unmatched junction bases numbered 3, after V lost 3 bases and J lost 3 bases. Germline V gene lookup returns CDR1 SGHTA and CDR2 FQGNSA. CDR3 in amino acids: CASSLTSGGGYEQYF. CDR3 sequence (DNA): TGTGCCAGCAGCTTGACTAGCGGGGGCGGCTACGAGCAGTACTTC.

Note on this clone: Other DNA sequences of this sample code for an identical CDR3. The chain combines TRBV7-9 with TRBJ1-5, with D unclear. The V end was cut by 2 bases, the J end by 6 bases, with 8 bases between. This CDR3 is built from 13 residues. Germline CDR1 SEHNR, CDR2 FQNEAQ (reference sequence). CDR3 loop: CASSLFSGQPQHF. The DNA of the CDR3 is TGTGCCAGCAGCTTATTTTCCGGTCAGCCCCAGCATTTT.

The rearrangement links TRBV30 to TRBJ1-5; tentative D call: TRBD1 (6 bases). V lost 4 bases and J 3 bases, leaving 16 bases between the germline ends. The CDR3 contains 15 residues. From germline, CDR1 is GTSNPN and CDR2 SVGIG (reference sequence). CDR3 amino acids: CAWNKQGINNQPQHF. The CDR3 nucleotides read TGTGCCTGGAACAAGCAGGGGATAAACAATCAGCCCCAGCATTTT.

The CDR3 region is CASSTGRVTGARIQPQHF. The DNA of the CDR3 is TGTGCCAGTAGTACGGGGCGGGTTACAGGGGCTCGGATTCAGCCCCAGCATTTT. V usage is TRBV19 and J usage is TRBJ1-5, with 7 bases lining up with TRBD1. Trimming at V came to 4 bases and at J to 6 bases, leaving 18 bases not matched to a gene. The CDR3 extends over 18 amino acids. Germline V gene sequence: CDR1 LNHDA, CDR2 SQIVND (reference sequence).

This rearrangement joins TRBV9 to TRBJ2-3; possibly TRBD2 for D (5 bases). From germline, CDR1 is SGDLS and CDR2 YYNGEE. There are 18 residues in the CDR3. The ends were cut back, 4 bases at V and 0 bases at J, with 21 bases in the middle. The chain's CDR3 is CASSSSGSSPISTDTQYF. DNA of the CDR3: TGTGCCAGCAGCAGCTCGGGATCCAGCCCTATAAGCACAGATACGCAGTATTTT.

The V call is TRBV28, the J call TRBJ1-5; D remains ambiguous. V dropped 5 bases and J dropped 0 bases, with 20 bases sitting between them. This CDR3 has 18 residues. Germline CDR1 MDHEN, CDR2 SYDVKM. The CDR3 bases are TGTGCCAGCAGTACCGTCTTGGGCAGAGCCCTTAGCAATCAGCCCCAGCATTTT. Translating it yields CASSTVLGRALSNQPQHF.

Here the CDR3 reads CASYGQGPYEQYF. The CDR3 DNA reads as TGTGCCAGCTACGGACAGGGACCCTACGAGCAGTACTTC. The rearrangement links TRBV28 to TRBJ2-7; 8 nucleotides align to TRBD1. The germline V gene has CDR1 MDHEN and CDR2 SYDVKM. CDR3 size: 13 residues. V gave up 8 bases and J gave up 2 bases; unmatched junction bases: 5.

V is TRBV30 and J is TRBJ2-5; 8 nucleotides match TRBD2. The CDR3 is made up of 13 amino acids. The germline V gene has CDR1 GTSNPN and CDR2 SVGIG (reference sequence). The junction had 6 bases not matched to a gene; V was cut back by 4 bases and J by 5 bases. Here the CDR3 reads CAWTGGLEETQYF. The CDR3 DNA is TGTGCCTGGACGGGGGGGTTGGAGGAGACCCAGTACTTC.